At least ten counts were recorded for the clone carrying this T cell receptor (beta chain). Its specificity is unknown. This entry comes from a study of CD8 T cells in ankylosing spondylitis. Regarding the study as a whole: Relatively scarce in peripheral blood, disease-linked clones were CD8+.

The CDR3 consists of 15 residues. V shed 4 bases and J 0 bases; nucleotides not matched to a gene: 9. Germline CDR1 is DFQATT and CDR2 is SNEGSKA (reference sequence). Via MiXCR, TCRdb re-called the 5' RACE reads, giving one row per CDR3 protein. The sample has 200,000 to 300,000 distinct CDR3 sequences, around 9.2% seen once. The chain links TRBV20-1 to TRBJ2-7; TRBD1 agrees at 7 bases. This clonotype was sampled from a male donor with ankylosing spondylitis or in good health (not recorded which). What was sequenced was blood, either unsorted or a sorted T cell fraction (not recorded which). The CDR3 protein is CSAIDSGTASYEQYF. Here the CDR3 DNA reads TGCAGTGCTATAGATTCCGGGACAGCCTCCTACGAGCAGTACTTC.